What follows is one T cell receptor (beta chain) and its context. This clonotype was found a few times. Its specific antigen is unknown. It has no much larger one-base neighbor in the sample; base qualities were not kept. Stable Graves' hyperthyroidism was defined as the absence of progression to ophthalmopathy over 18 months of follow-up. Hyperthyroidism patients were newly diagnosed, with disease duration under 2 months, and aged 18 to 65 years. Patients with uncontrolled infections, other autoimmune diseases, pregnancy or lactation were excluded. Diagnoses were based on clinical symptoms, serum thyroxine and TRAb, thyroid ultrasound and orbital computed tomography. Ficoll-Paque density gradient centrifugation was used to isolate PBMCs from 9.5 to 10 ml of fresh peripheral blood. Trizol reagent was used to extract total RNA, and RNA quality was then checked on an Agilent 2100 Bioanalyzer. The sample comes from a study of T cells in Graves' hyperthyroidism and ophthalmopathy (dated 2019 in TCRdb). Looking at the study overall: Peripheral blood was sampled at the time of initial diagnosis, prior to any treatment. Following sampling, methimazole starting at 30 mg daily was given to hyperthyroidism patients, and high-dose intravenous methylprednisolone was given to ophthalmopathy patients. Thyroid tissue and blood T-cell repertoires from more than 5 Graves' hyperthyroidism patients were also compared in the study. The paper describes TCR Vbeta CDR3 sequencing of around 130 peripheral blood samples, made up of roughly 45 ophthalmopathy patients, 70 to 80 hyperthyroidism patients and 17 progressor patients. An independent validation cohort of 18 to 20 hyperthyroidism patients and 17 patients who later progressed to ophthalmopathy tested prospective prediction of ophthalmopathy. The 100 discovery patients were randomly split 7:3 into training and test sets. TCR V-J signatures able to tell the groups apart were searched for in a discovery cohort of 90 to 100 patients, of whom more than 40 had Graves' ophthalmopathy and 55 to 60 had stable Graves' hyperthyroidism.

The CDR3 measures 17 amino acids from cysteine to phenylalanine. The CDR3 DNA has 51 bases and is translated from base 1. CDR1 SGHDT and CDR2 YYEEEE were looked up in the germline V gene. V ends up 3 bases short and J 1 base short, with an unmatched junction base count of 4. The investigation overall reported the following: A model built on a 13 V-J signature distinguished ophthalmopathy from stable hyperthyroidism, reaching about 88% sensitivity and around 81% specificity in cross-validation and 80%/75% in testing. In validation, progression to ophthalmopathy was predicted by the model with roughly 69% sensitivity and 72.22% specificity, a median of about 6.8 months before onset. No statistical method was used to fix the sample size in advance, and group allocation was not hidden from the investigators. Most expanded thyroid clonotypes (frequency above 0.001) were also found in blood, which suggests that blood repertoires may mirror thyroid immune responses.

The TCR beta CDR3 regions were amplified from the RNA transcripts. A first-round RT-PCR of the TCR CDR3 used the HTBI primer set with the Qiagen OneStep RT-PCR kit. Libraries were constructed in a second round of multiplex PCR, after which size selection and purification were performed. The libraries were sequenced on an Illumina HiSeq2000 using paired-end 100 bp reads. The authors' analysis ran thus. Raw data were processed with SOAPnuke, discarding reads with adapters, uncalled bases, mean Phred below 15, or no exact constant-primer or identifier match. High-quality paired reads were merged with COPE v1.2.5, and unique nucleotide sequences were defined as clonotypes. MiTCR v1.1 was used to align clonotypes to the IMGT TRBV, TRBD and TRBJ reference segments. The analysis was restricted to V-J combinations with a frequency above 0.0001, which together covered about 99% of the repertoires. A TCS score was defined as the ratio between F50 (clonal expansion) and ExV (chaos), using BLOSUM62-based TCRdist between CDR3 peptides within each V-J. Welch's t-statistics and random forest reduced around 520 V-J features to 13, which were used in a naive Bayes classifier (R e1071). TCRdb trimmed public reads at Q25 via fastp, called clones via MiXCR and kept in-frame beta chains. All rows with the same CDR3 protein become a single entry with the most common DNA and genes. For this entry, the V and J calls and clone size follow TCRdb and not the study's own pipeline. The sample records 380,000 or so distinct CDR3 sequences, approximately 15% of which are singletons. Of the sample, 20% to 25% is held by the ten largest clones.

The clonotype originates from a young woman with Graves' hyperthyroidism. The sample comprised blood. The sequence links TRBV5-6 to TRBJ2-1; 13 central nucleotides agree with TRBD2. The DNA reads TGTGCCAGCAGCTCACGACTAGCGGGAGGTTCCTACAATGAGCAGTTCTTC. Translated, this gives CASSSRLAGGSYNEQFF.